The source of this TCR beta chain is a study of long-term antiretroviral therapy in people with HIV. Researchers ran immunoSEQ v3.0 at survey level. Measured with immunoSEQ multiplex PCR; TCRdb has only the in-frame clones, and not every one. The repertoire has 15,000 to 20,000 clones, more than 70% of them found once; the top ten carry around 12%. V lost 2 bases and J lost 3, with 18 bases in between. The germline CDR1 and CDR2 sequences are SGHRS and YFSETQ. This CDR3 comprises 16 residues. In the United States, treatment was given to all participants with HIV. The sequence derives from a man aged 45-65 years with HIV. Sequenced material: unsorted PBMCs, taken 6.9 years after starting antiretroviral therapy. J is TRBJ2-7 and V is TRBV5-1; D possibly uses TRBD1 or TRBD2 (5 bases each). This CDR3 reads CASSFEPLGESYEQYF. CDR3 bases: TGCGCCAGCAGCTTCGAGCCCCTAGGGGAGAGCTACGAGCAGTACTTC.